Listed below are T cell receptor beta chains from one sample, sequenced in a study of lymphopenia after photon versus proton radiotherapy. Measured with immunoSEQ multiplex PCR; TCRdb has only the in-frame clones, and not every one. The sample contains 37,000 or so clones, about 83% of which appear only once. The input for sequencing was peripheral blood, taken from a patient treated with photon-based radiotherapy. These receptors were collected from a man in his fifties with gastric cancer. Both conserved end residues are part of each CDR3. Part of the rows lack a size; the others show once, few, many or a class for expanded clones.

v_call cdr3_length clone_size cdr3_aa
TRBV19 10 NA CASRGVKLFF
TRBV15 17 NA CATSRAPGGRTTDTQYF
TRBV6-1 15 NA CASTSIQGANYGYTF
TRBV7-3 14 NA CASSQTGGDTEAFF
TRBV2 13 once CASNFGGTDTQYF
TRBV28 15 NA CASSSGISSYNEQFF
TRBV11-2 18 NA CASRSGTSFTLNTGELFF
TRBV11-1 14 NA CASSGQGNTGELFF
TRBV7-2 15 NA CASRVGAGTAYEQYF
TRBV6-6 16 NA CASSYSRGSGANVLTF
TRBV30 13 NA CAWRRVGNTEAFF
TRBV9 13 NA CASSAGLSYEQYF
TRBV28 16 NA CASSLFKGQGSYGYTF
TRBV6-5 15 few CASSYSHGSSYEQYF
TRBV6-5 13 NA CASSYRETQPQHF
TRBV6-5 16 NA CASSYSRTGGGYGYTF
TRBV5-1 14 NA CASSLAASGEKLFF
TRBV14 15 NA CASSRPGPTYNEQFF
TRBV18 14 NA CASVTRQGTDTQYF
TRBV7-9 15 NA CASSRTGEATYEQYF
TRBV7-2 16 once CASRRGPSTTNEKLFF
TRBV10-1 17 NA CASSRAGGPSSYNEQFF
TRBV27 14 once CASSLRGPGGEQFF
TRBV6-5 14 NA CASSLAGIHNEQFF
TRBV4-1 14 NA CASSQVNRVGEQYF
TRBV14 15 NA CASSSGLAIQETQYF
TRBV30 13 NA CAWSAYRSGELFF
TRBV30 15 NA CAVSRQGNYNQPQHF
TRBV5-1 16 NA CASSPRDREVNEKLFF
TRBV7-3 14 NA CASSLTSGKNEQFF
TRBV27 16 NA CASSGTGTSGLYEQYF
TRBV5-6 15 NA CASSWYRAGQYEQYF
TRBV5-4 17 NA CASSLGRLAGGRETQYF
TRBV11-3 14 NA CASSLTASTDTQYF
TRBV7-3 13 NA CASSSPNTGELFF
TRBV11-2 17 NA CASSLGRQTTGANVLTF
TRBV11-2 15 NA CASSGGRLIQETQYF
TRBV28 13 NA CASSPSETDTQYF
TRBV7-3 13 few CASSLTGNQPQHF
TRBV11-3 16 NA CASSLAPGAAKNIQYF
TRBV2 16 NA CASSEARQPGANVLTF
TRBV5-5 15 NA CASSLLPGSGNTIYF
TRBV4-3 15 medium-sized CASSQGVDSIYEQYF
TRBV30 14 NA CAWSPTSVQETQYF
TRBV11-3 14 once CASSLTSSTDTQYF
TRBV6-5 14 NA CASRDQGTHYEQYF
TRBV19 16 NA CASSIYSSGRYNEQFF